One sample yielded the 31 T cell receptor beta chains listed below, sequenced in a study of human T cells and chemical hapten exposure. Time point: pre-sensitization, week 0. Treatment noted: therapeutic diphenylcyclopropenone sensitization with weekly scalp DPC. TCRdb redid the calling of the RACE reads with MiXCR, one entry per CDR3 protein. The table has some 360,000 distinct CDR3 sequences, around 5.5% seen once. The source was whole blood, collected in connection with sensitization to the hapten diphenylcyclopropenone (DPC). The receptors originated from a woman aged 45-60 years with alopecia areata. Some clones in this sample may be carry-over from other donors' samples.

In its sample, this clonotype was seen many times. The chain is built from TRBV5-1 and TRBJ1-2, with a weak D call TRBD1 (6 bases). The CDR3 length is 13 residues. Deletions cut 2 bases from V and 6 bases from J, with 11 bases between. Germline loops: CDR1 SGHRS, CDR2 YFSETQ. DNA for the CDR3: TGCGCCAGCAGCTTAACAGGGAGAGATGGCTACACCTTC. It encodes CASSLTGRDGYTF. Full variable domain (rest looked up from reference TRBV5-1 and TRBJ1-2): KAGVTQTPRYLIKTRGQQVTLSCSPISGHRSVSWYQQTPGQGLQFLFEYFSETQRNKGNFPGRFSGRQFSNSRSEMNVSTLELGDSALYLCASSLTGRDGYTFGSGTRLTVV.

This clonotype was counted at least ten times. The CDR3 DNA reads TGTGCCAGCAAGGGGGCAGGGCTGAACACTGAAGCTTTCTTT. It encodes CASKGAGLNTEAFF. This rearrangement joins TRBV7-2 to TRBJ1-1, with TRBD1 identical over 7 bases. The CDR3 contains 14 residues. Trimming cost V 7 bases and J 0 bases; bases outside gene matches: 5. CDR1 and CDR2 from the germline V gene are SGHTA and FQGNSA. Full variable domain (outside the CDR3, taken from reference TRBV7-2 and TRBJ1-1): GAGVSQSPSNKVTEKGKDVELRCDPISGHTALYWYRQSLGQGLEFLIYFQGNSAPDKSGLPSDRFSAERTGGSVSTLTIQRTQQEDSAVYLCASKGAGLNTEAFFGQGTRLTVV.

This clonotype was detected ten times or more. The junction and the germline gene differ at one end; a read error may be behind it. This chain links TRBV3-1 with TRBJ2-1; 11 nucleotides line up with TRBD1. Germline V gene sequence: CDR1 LGHDT, CDR2 YNNKEL (reference sequence). This CDR3 has 15 amino acids. The CDR3 here is CASSLGQGAYDEQFF. The CDR3 DNA follows: TGTGCCAGCAGCCTTGGACAGGGGGCCTACGATGAGCAGTTCTTC.

The chain uses TRBV20-1 and TRBJ2-7; D possibly matches TRBD1 or TRBD2 (5 bases each). This CDR3 comprises 15 residues. CDR1 is DFQATT and CDR2 is SNEGSKA in the germline V gene (reference sequence). Trimming stripped 6 bases from V and 0 bases from J, with 18 bases between. The CDR3 loop reads CSASPGQRSSYEQYF. The DNA of the CDR3 is TGCAGTGCCTCCCCGGGGCAGCGGAGCTCCTACGAGCAGTACTTC.

This clonotype was counted between two and nine times. The rearrangement joins TRBV29-1 to TRBJ2-5; 11 bases match TRBD2. The CDR3 loop spans 13 amino acids. V was clipped by 6 bases and J by 4 bases; unmatched bases: 4. The germline V gene has CDR1 SQVTM and CDR2 ANQGSEA. The CDR3 nucleotides are TGCAGCGTCGGGGGGACTAGCGGAGAGACCCAGTACTTC. It encodes CSVGGTSGETQYF.

This clonotype was found many times. The gene calls are TRBV20-1 and TRBJ2-3; a weak D match, TRBD2 (6 bases). Germline V gene sequence: CDR1 DFQATT, CDR2 SNEGSKA (reference sequence). V lost 3 bases and J 3 bases, leaving 16 bases between the germline ends. The CDR3 has 15 residues. The CDR3 nucleotides read TGCAGTGCTAGTCGCGGGGCGGTGAAGACAGATACGCAGTATTTT. This encodes CSASRGAVKTDTQYF.

CDR3 sequence (DNA): TGTGCCACCAGCATGCGGGGGGGCCTCTACAATGAGCAGTTCTTC. Translated: CATSMRGGLYNEQFF. The J gene is TRBJ2-1, the V gene TRBV15; the match to TRBD2 covers 9 bases. V trimming: 4 bases; J trimming: 3 bases; junction bases outside the gene matches: 4. Germline V gives CDR1 LNHNV, CDR2 YYDKDF (reference sequence). The CDR3 consists of 15 residues.

This clonotype was counted between two and nine times. The rearrangement joins TRBV20-1 to TRBJ2-7; 11 nucleotides match TRBD1. The CDR3 totals 14 residues. After removal of 1 base from V and 4 bases from J, the junction contained 3 bases not matched to a gene. Looked up from germline, CDR1 is DFQATT and CDR2 is SNEGSKA (reference sequence). Written as DNA, the CDR3 is TGCAGTGCTAGAGGGACAGGGGGCATGTACGAGCAGTACTTC. Protein product: CSARGTGGMYEQYF.

This clonotype has more than one count but fewer than ten. The gene calls are TRBV5-5 and TRBJ1-1, with 7 positions matching TRBD1. The CDR3 has 14 residues. V dropped 4 bases and J dropped 1; count of bases not matched to a gene: 4. Germline CDR1 SGHKS, CDR2 YYEKEE (reference sequence). CDR3: CASSPGQPNTEAFF. In DNA form, the CDR3 reads TGTGCCAGCAGCCCGGGACAGCCGAACACTGAAGCTTTCTTT.

This clonotype was counted ten times or more. The chain carries TRBV13 and TRBJ1-6; the D gene is possibly TRBD1 (6 bases). CDR3 length: 14 residues. CDR1 PRHDT and CDR2 FYEKMQ come from the germline V gene (reference sequence). V was clipped by 5 bases and J by 6 bases, with 11 bases between them. CDR3 nucleotides: TGTGCCAGCAGCCCAAGGGGGTCTAATTCACCCCTCCACTTT. Its translation: CASSPRGSNSPLHF. Using reference TRBV13 and TRBJ1-6 for the parts outside the CDR3, the full variable domain is AAGVIQSPRHLIKEKRETATLKCYPIPRHDTVYWYQQGPGQDPQFLISFYEKMQSDKGSIPDRFSAQQFSDYHSELNMSSLELGDSALYFCASSPRGSNSPLHFGNGTRLTVT.

This clonotype showed up just a few times. The CDR3 protein is CASSSNRDRGNQPQHF. CDR3 in DNA: TGTGCCAGCAGTTCCAACCGGGACAGGGGCAATCAGCCCCAGCATTTT. This chain connects TRBV12-3 or TRBV12-4 to TRBJ1-5; TRBD1 matches 9 bases. The trim removed 4 bases at V and 2 bases at J, leaving 6 bases unmatched. The CDR3 is 16 residues long.

This chain uses TRBV7-9 with TRBJ2-7, with 7 nucleotides matching TRBD1. The V segment lost 2 bases and the J segment 2 bases; nucleotides outside the gene matches: 3. The germline gives CDR1 SEHNR, CDR2 FQNEAQ (reference sequence). The CDR3 extends over 14 amino acids. CDR3 in amino acids: CASSLWDSPYEQYF. For the CDR3, the DNA is TGTGCCAGCAGCTTATGGGACAGCCCCTACGAGCAGTACTTC.

This clonotype was observed at least ten times. The V gene is TRBV2, the J gene TRBJ1-5; D gene unclear. The CDR3 consists of 16 residues. In germline, CDR1 is SNHLY, CDR2 FYNNEI. Between the trimmed V and J ends, which lost 6 bases and 0 bases, there was a span of 15 bases. CDR3 bases: TGTGCCAGCAGCTATCCCGGGCAGGATAGCAATCAGCCCCAGCATTTT. This translates into CASSYPGQDSNQPQHF.

This clonotype was seen many times. The gene calls are TRBV29-1 and TRBJ1-4; the match to TRBD1 covers 8 bases. The CDR3 consists of 12 residues. J lost 8 bases, V lost 6 bases, and 5 bases had no gene match. Germline loops: CDR1 SQVTM, CDR2 ANQGSEA. This CDR3 reads CSVGTGREKLFF. The CDR3 nucleotides read TGCAGCGTGGGGACAGGTCGAGAAAAACTGTTTTTT.

The V and J genes are TRBV20-1 and TRBJ1-6, with a possible D match to TRBD1 (5 bases). The CDR3 contains 14 residues. Germline lookup yields CDR1 DFQATT and CDR2 SNEGSKA (reference sequence). The V end lost 6 bases, the J end lost 0 bases, and 9 bases lay between the germline ends. In DNA form, the CDR3 reads TGCAGTGCAAGACAGAGCTCCTATAATTCACCCCTCCACTTT. This encodes CSARQSSYNSPLHF.

This clonotype has a handful of counts. The chain employs TRBV7-8 and TRBJ2-3; TRBD2 aligns across 9 bases. This CDR3 is 17 amino acids long. The V segment lost 0 bases and the J segment 6 bases; nucleotides outside the gene matches: 10. Germline CDR1 SGHVS, CDR2 FQNEAQ. The CDR3 DNA reads TGTGCCAGCAGCTTAGCCGCGACTAGCGGAGGGCCCGATACGCAGTATTTT. This codes for CASSLAATSGGPDTQYF.

This clonotype was observed a handful of times. The CDR3 DNA reads TGTGCCAGCAGTGAAAGGGCACCGTCCTACGAGCAGTACTTC. As protein: CASSERAPSYEQYF. This chain joins TRBV6-1 and TRBJ2-7; D is uncertain. Germline V gives CDR1 MNHNS, CDR2 SASEGT. The CDR3 extends over 14 amino acids. V was pared by 2 bases and J by 1 base, with 9 bases between.

This clonotype has a handful of counts. V usage is TRBV7-2 and J usage is TRBJ1-2, with unresolved D. The CDR3 spans 12 residues. Trimming took off 2 bases at V and 3 bases at J, with 4 bases between the two ends. Germline CDR1 is SGHTA and CDR2 is FQGNSA. The CDR3 reads CASSLNDYGYTF. CDR3 coding DNA: TGTGCCAGCAGCTTAAACGACTATGGCTACACCTTC.

This clonotype was seen repeatedly, ten times or more. The CDR3: CASSLATGSYGYTF. CDR3 coding DNA: TGTGCCAGCAGCTTGGCGACAGGGTCCTATGGCTACACCTTC. The J gene is TRBJ1-2, the V gene TRBV5-5; the match to TRBD1 covers 7 bases. Per the germline V gene, CDR1 is SGHKS and CDR2 is YYEKEE (reference sequence). The CDR3 length is 14 residues. Losses at the gene ends were 0 bases for V and 4 bases for J; bases not matched to a gene: 3. Full variable domain (outside the CDR3, taken from reference TRBV5-5 and TRBJ1-2): DAGVTQSPTHLIKTRGQQVTLRCSPISGHKSVSWYQQVLGQGPQFIFQYYEKEERGRGNFPDRFSARQFPNYSSELNVNALLLGDSALYLCASSLATGSYGYTFGSGTRLTVV.

This clonotype turned up a few times. The J gene is TRBJ2-7, the V gene TRBV6-5; 8 nucleotides line up with TRBD2. Per the germline V gene, CDR1 is MNHEY and CDR2 is SVGAGI. The ends lost 6 bases at V and 6 bases at J; junction bases unmatched: 13. This CDR3 is built from 15 residues. The CDR3 spells CASSPAAGVSPEQYF. The CDR3 nucleotides are TGTGCCAGCAGCCCGGCAGCGGGAGTTTCTCCCGAGCAGTACTTC.

V and J are TRBV29-1 and TRBJ2-5, with a tentative D call TRBD1 (5 bases). Looked up from germline, CDR1 is SQVTM and CDR2 is ANQGSEA. The CDR3 covers 11 residues. Trimming stripped 3 bases from V and 9 bases from J, with 11 bases between. The CDR3 coding sequence is TGCAGCGTTGAGGGGCTGGAGTCCCAGTACTTC. Amino acid sequence: CSVEGLESQYF.

This clonotype was seen many times. The V call is TRBV15, the J call TRBJ2-1; D gene ambiguous. V lost 9 bases, J lost 9 bases, and 15 bases lay in between. CDR1 is LNHNV, CDR2 YYDKDF, per germline (reference sequence). This CDR3 has 12 residues. The CDR3 DNA is TGTGCCACTTCAGATTTCGACGGTGAGCAGTTCTTC. It yields the protein CATSDFDGEQFF.

Ten or more counts support this clonotype. The chain employs TRBV11-3 and TRBJ2-3; 11 bases are a match to TRBD1. The germline V gene has CDR1 SGHNT and CDR2 YENEEA. The CDR3 is 15 amino acids. The V segment lost 5 bases and the J segment 5 bases; nucleotides outside the gene matches: 6. The CDR3 DNA reads as TGTGCCAGCAGCCACGGACAGGGGGCAGGAGATACGCAGTATTTT. It codes for CASSHGQGAGDTQYF.

Ten or more counts support this clonotype. The genes are TRBV28 and TRBJ1-4; D may be TRBD1 (5 bases). This CDR3 has 14 residues. Germline V gene lookup returns CDR1 MDHEN and CDR2 SYDVKM. The V end was cut by 6 bases, the J end by 5 bases, with 13 bases between. CDR3 in DNA: TGTGCCAGCAGCCCCCCAGGGTCCAATGAAAAACTGTTTTTT. This translates into CASSPPGSNEKLFF.

This clonotype was counted many times. J is TRBJ2-7 and V is TRBV29-1; D may be TRBD1 (5 bases). Trimming took 1 base from V and 3 from J, leaving 10 bases between them. This CDR3 spans 13 amino acids. Germline V gives CDR1 SQVTM, CDR2 ANQGSEA. For the CDR3, the DNA is TGCAGCGTTGAAGGGGAAGGGGACTACGAGCAGTACTTC. Translated: CSVEGEGDYEQYF.

This clonotype has a handful of counts. The rearrangement links TRBV2 to TRBJ1-2; D ambiguous. V gave up 3 bases and J gave up 5 bases, with 7 bases separating them. This CDR3 spans 12 amino acids. Germline V gene sequence: CDR1 SNHLY, CDR2 FYNNEI. This CDR3 is CASSDLVYGYTF. The DNA for the CDR3 is TGTGCCAGCAGTGACCTGGTTTATGGCTACACCTTC.

This clonotype was observed a few times. The chain combines TRBV18 with TRBJ2-3; D unclear. Looked up from germline, CDR1 is KGHSH and CDR2 is LQKENI. The V and J ends lost 2 bases and 0 bases respectively, with 3 bases between them. CDR3 length: 13 residues. The CDR3 sequence: CASSPMSTDTQYF. In nucleotides, the CDR3 is TGTGCCAGCTCACCAATGAGCACAGATACGCAGTATTTT.

This chain links TRBV20-1 with TRBJ1-3; D not certain. V lost 7 bases and J 0 bases, leaving 13 bases between the germline ends. CDR3 length: 14 amino acids. The germline CDR1 and CDR2 sequences are DFQATT and SNEGSKA (reference sequence). For the CDR3, the DNA is TGCAGTGTAATTTCAATTCACTCTGGAAACACCATATATTTT. It yields the protein CSVISIHSGNTIYF.

This clonotype has a count of ten or more. V is TRBV5-1 and J is TRBJ2-7; D is uncertain. V was clipped by 4 bases and J by 2 bases, with 10 bases between them. Germline lookup yields CDR1 SGHRS and CDR2 YFSETQ. The CDR3 covers 13 residues. CDR3 in amino acids: CASSTPEAYEQYF. The CDR3 coding sequence is TGCGCCAGCAGCACCCCGGAAGCCTACGAGCAGTACTTC.

The chain combines TRBV5-4 with TRBJ2-5; the D gene is possibly TRBD2 (5 bases). The CDR3 has 15 residues. V was trimmed by 4 bases and J by 2 bases, leaving 15 bases between them. Germline V lookup: CDR1 SGHNT, CDR2 YYREEE (reference sequence). The CDR3 DNA reads TGTGCCAGCAGCCCCCGGACTTACCAGCAAGAGACCCAGTACTTC. Translation gives CASSPRTYQQETQYF.

This sequence joins TRBV10-3 and TRBJ2-5; possible D gene TRBD1, 6 bases. The germline gives CDR1 ENHRY, CDR2 SYGVKD. CDR3 length equals 13 residues. The V and J ends lost 7 bases and 2 bases respectively, with 11 bases between them. CDR3 sequence: CAIKGEAQETQYF. The CDR3 DNA reads TGTGCCATCAAGGGGGAAGCACAAGAGACCCAGTACTTC.